This TCR beta chain was retrieved from a study of cytomegalovirus exposure and HLA in healthy donors. This CDR3 is 14 amino acids long. Per the germline V gene, CDR1 is MNHNS and CDR2 is SASEGT. The primer mix had 60 Vbeta and 13 Jbeta primers. Assay used: immunoSEQ multiplex PCR; TCRdb lists only in-frame clones, some missing. The data show around 220,000 clones, 70% to 80% seen once. This chain joins TRBV6-1 and TRBJ1-3, with 8 nucleotides matching TRBD1. The J call may be incorrect, as the DNA end agrees better with TRBJ2-2. Sequenced material: PBMCs. The clonotype was recovered from a woman aged 30 to 39 in good health and CMV-seronegative. The CDR3 loop is CASSATGDTGELFF. The DNA of the CDR3 is TGTGCCAGCAGTGCGACAGGGGACACCGGGGAGCTGTTTTTT.